The 28 T cell receptor beta chains below come from one sample, sequenced in a study of tumor-infiltrating lymphocytes in primary liver carcinoma. Researchers generated TCR beta cDNA from approximately 450 ng of total RNA, relying on a constant-region primer. What produced the TCR beta libraries was three nested multiplex PCR rounds using slightly modified ARM-PCR. The study ran its first two PCR rounds for roughly 11 cycles each, using TRBV1-TRBV30 forward primers and a C-beta reverse primer. TCRdb called the multiplex PCR reads again in MiXCR, with one record for every CDR3 protein. The sample lists 300,000 to 400,000 distinct CDR3 sequences, around 60% seen once, with about 6.3% in the top ten. They got blood RNA out of unsorted whole blood and also pulled out germline DNA. Sample: peripheral blood. All receptors derive from a man aged 35 to 55 with primary liver carcinoma and hepatitis B virus infection.

Worth noting for this clonotype: A read error may explain this, as a much larger clone is one base away. CDR3 DNA sequence: TGTGCCACCTCTCGGCGGAGTCGTACAGATACGCAGTATTTT. This sequence encodes CATSRRSRTDTQYF. V and J are TRBV10-3 and TRBJ2-3; unclear D gene. This CDR3 is built from 14 residues. Trimming pared 10 bases from V and 3 bases from J, leaving 17 bases between. Germline assignment: CDR1 ENHRY and CDR2 SYGVKD.

This clonotype was picked up one time. This clone may be a read error of a much larger clone one base away. J is TRBJ2-5 and V is TRBV12-3 or TRBV12-4; 9 nucleotides align to TRBD1. V shed 6 bases and J 4 bases; nucleotides not matched to a gene: 12. CDR3 length equals 16 residues. CDR3 region: CASSPLGTGRPETQYF. The DNA of the CDR3 is TGTGCCAGCAGCCCACTGGGGACAGGGAGACCAGAGACCCAGTACTTC.

This clonotype was recorded once. A read error may be the cause here, since a much bigger clone is one base away. This chain links TRBV10-3 with TRBJ2-3; 10 bases map to TRBD2. The CDR3 sequence is 14 residues long. Germline trimming cut 9 bases from V and 5 bases from J; bases unmatched to any gene: 8. From germline, CDR1 is ENHRY and CDR2 SYGVKD. CDR3 in DNA: TGTGCCATAAAGCGGGAGGGCCTGGAAGATACGCAGTATTTT. This codes for CAIKREGLEDTQYF.

This clonotype has only one observation. The CDR3 ends on some other residue instead of the conserved phenylalanine or tryptophan, so this is likely a read error. The chain joins TRBV29-1 to TRBJ2-1; D is unresolved. CDR1 SQVTM and CDR2 ANQGSEA come from the germline V gene. Trimming pared 5 bases from V and 7 bases from J, leaving 15 bases between. The CDR3 sequence is 13 residues long. The CDR3, as DNA: TGCAGCGTTCGCCAATCGACCCTAAATGAGCAGTTCCTC. Its protein product is CSVRQSTLNEQFL.

Worth noting for this clonotype: Mismatch with germline at one junction end may stem from a read error. V usage is TRBV7-8 and J usage is TRBJ2-4; D is possibly TRBD2 (5 bases). The CDR3 runs 16 residues. Germline CDR1 SGHVS, CDR2 FQNEAQ. This CDR3 is CVSSLEASRSDYVQYF. Here the CDR3 DNA reads TGTGTCAGCAGCTTAGAGGCTAGCCGGTCGGATTACGTTCAGTACTTC.

The chain employs TRBV5-5 and TRBJ2-7; D unclear. Germline CDR1 is SGHKS and CDR2 is YYEKEE (reference sequence). Trimming removed 6 bases at V and 0 bases at J, with 16 bases between. The CDR3 contains 15 residues. DNA for the CDR3: TGTGCCAGCAACTTCGTCCCGGGCAACTCCTACGAGCAGTACTTC. Protein: CASNFVPGNSYEQYF. The full variable domain, completed using reference TRBV5-5 and TRBJ2-7, is DAGVTQSPTHLIKTRGQQVTLRCSPISGHKSVSWYQQVLGQGPQFIFQYYEKEERGRGNFPDRFSARQFPNYSSELNVNALLLGDSALYLCASNFVPGNSYEQYFGPGTRLTVT.

On this clonotype: The junction and the germline gene differ at one end; a read error may be behind it. The chain joins TRBV28 to TRBJ2-5; weak D call: TRBD1 (5 bases). The CDR3 sequence is 17 residues long. The germline gives CDR1 MDHEN, CDR2 SYDVKM. The CDR3 DNA reads TGTACCAGCAGTCCAGACTTTACAGGTGTCAGGCAAGAGACCCAGTACTTC. Protein: CTSSPDFTGVRQETQYF.

The chain combines TRBV18 with TRBJ2-2; D possibly corresponds to TRBD1 (5 bases). V lost 3 bases to trimming and J lost 0 bases, with 14 bases between them. This CDR3 comprises 17 residues. Germline CDR1 is KGHSH and CDR2 is LQKENI. The CDR3 DNA follows: TGTGCCAGCTCACCCATCAGGGCGACAGCGAACACCGGGGAGCTGTTTTTT. Translated: CASSPIRATANTGELFF.

The chain employs TRBV6-1 and TRBJ1-5; D unclear. The CDR3 is made up of 14 amino acids. Germline CDR1 reads MNHNS; CDR2 reads SASEGT. Trimming took off 9 bases at V and 6 bases at J, with 18 bases between the two ends. The CDR3 spells CASSRTDVIQPQHF. The CDR3, as DNA: TGTGCCAGTAGCAGGACGGATGTGATTCAGCCCCAGCATTTT.

Details on this clonotype: Possible read error: a much larger clone is one base away. V usage is TRBV10-3 and J usage is TRBJ1-6; D not certain. The CDR3 is made up of 15 amino acids. Per germline, CDR1 ENHRY and CDR2 SYGVKD. The germline V and J ends were trimmed by 0 bases and 7 bases, with 10 bases remaining between them. The CDR3, as DNA: TGTGCCATCAGTGAGTCAATGCCGAGGAATTCACCCCTCCACTTT. Translating gives CAISESMPRNSPLHF.

Only a few counts were recorded for this clonotype. The chain couples TRBV7-8 to TRBJ1-5, with D possibly matching TRBD1 (6 bases). The CDR3 runs 16 residues. Germline V gene sequence: CDR1 SGHVS, CDR2 FQNEAQ. Trimming pared 2 bases from V and 5 bases from J, leaving 16 bases between. This chain's CDR3 is CASSLTGGGSDQPQHF. The CDR3 nucleotides are TGTGCCAGCAGCTTAACCGGGGGCGGGAGTGATCAGCCCCAGCATTTT.

The sample holds many counts of this clonotype. V usage is TRBV11-2 and J usage is TRBJ2-1, with 9 bases that match TRBD2. The CDR3 loop spans 14 amino acids. J gave up 6 bases and V 3 bases, and 3 bases lay outside the gene matches. The germline V gene has CDR1 SGHAT and CDR2 FQNNGV. The CDR3 sequence: CASSLAGGPNEQFF. The CDR3 DNA reads TGTGCCAGCAGCTTGGCGGGAGGGCCCAATGAGCAGTTCTTC.

This clonotype was recorded only once. This chain connects TRBV20-1 to TRBJ2-5; 7 bases line up with TRBD2. V lost 2 bases to trimming and J lost 7 bases; unmatched junction nucleotides: 10. The CDR3 runs to 14 residues. CDR1 DFQATT and CDR2 SNEGSKA come from the germline V gene (reference sequence). Here the CDR3 DNA reads TGCAGTGCTAGAAAGGAAGCGGGAAGGGTGACCCAGTACTTC. Residues: CSARKEAGRVTQYF.

This chain links TRBV12-3 or TRBV12-4 with TRBJ1-5; possible D gene TRBD1, 5 bases. The CDR3 length is 13 residues. Trimming stripped 6 bases from V and 12 bases from J, with 18 bases between. The CDR3 protein is CASSRTRTGHQHF. CDR3 nucleotide sequence: TGTGCCAGCAGCCGTACCCGAACCGGACACCAGCATTTT.

A remark on this clonotype: In this CDR3 the conserved last residue, phenylalanine or tryptophan, is missing, so a read error is likely. The V and J genes are TRBV11-2 and TRBJ2-7; D may be TRBD2 (5 bases). Germline V CDR1 and CDR2: SGHAT, FQNNGV. This CDR3 contains 13 residues. CDR3 sequence reads: CASNLDPAGEQYI. The DNA of the CDR3 is TGTGCCAGCAACTTAGACCCTGCGGGCGAGCAGTACATC.

The J gene is TRBJ2-5, the V gene TRBV6-6; D not certain. Germline loops: CDR1 MNHNY, CDR2 SVGAGI (reference sequence). The CDR3 totals 12 residues. The V and J ends lost 8 bases and 3 bases respectively, with 10 bases between them. CDR3 protein: CASGFAEETQYF. The CDR3 nucleotides read TGTGCCAGCGGATTTGCTGAAGAGACCCAGTACTTC.

Comment on this clonotype: This sequence may be a read error, since a much larger clone differs from it by one base. CDR3 region: CASTFDTLQETQYF. The CDR3 DNA reads TGTGCCAGCACGTTCGACACCCTTCAAGAGACCCAGTACTTC. The V call is TRBV6-1, the J call TRBJ2-5; D not resolved. V lost 7 bases and J 2 bases, leaving 14 bases between the germline ends. CDR1 MNHNS and CDR2 SASEGT come from the germline V gene. This CDR3 spans 14 amino acids.

The chain recombines TRBV7-8 with TRBJ2-5; no reliable D call. Germline V gene lookup returns CDR1 SGHVS and CDR2 FQNEAQ. The V gene lost 0 bases and the J gene lost 5 bases, with 10 bases spanning the gap. The CDR3 covers 14 residues. Here the CDR3 reads CASSLALFQETQYF. For the CDR3, the DNA is TGTGCCAGCAGCTTAGCCCTATTCCAGGAGACCCAGTACTTC. The full variable domain, in which reference TRBV7-8 and TRBJ2-5 provide the parts outside the CDR3, is GAGVSQSPRYKVAKRGQDVALRCDPISGHVSLFWYQQALGQGPEFLTYFQNEAQLDKSGLPSDRFFAERPEGSVSTLKIQRTQQEDSAVYLCASSLALFQETQYFGPGTRLLVL.

For this clonotype: A much larger clone lies one base from this, so it may be a read error. The J gene is TRBJ2-2, the V gene TRBV4-3; 7 bases are shared with TRBD2. This CDR3 has 16 amino acids. Germline CDR1 LGHNA, CDR2 YSLEER. V shed 3 bases and J 4 bases; nucleotides not matched to a gene: 8. The CDR3 loop reads CASSQGGRRSTGELFF. DNA of the CDR3: TGCGCCAGCAGCCAGGGAGGGCGGAGGAGCACCGGGGAGCTGTTTTTT.

The rearrangement joins TRBV5-6 to TRBJ1-1; 7 bases are a match to TRBD1. Germline-derived CDR1 and CDR2 are SGHDT and YYEEEE. With V trimmed by 3 bases and J by 1 base, 3 bases remained unmatched. This CDR3 contains 14 residues. The CDR3 protein is CASSSRTGNTEAFF. DNA of the CDR3: TGTGCCAGCAGCTCGCGGACAGGGAACACTGAAGCTTTCTTT.

A note on this clonotype: Germline and junction disagree at one end, which may indicate a read error. This chain uses TRBV11-2 with TRBJ2-2; weak D call: TRBD2 (5 bases). CDR3 size: 16 residues. Germline lookup yields CDR1 SGHAT and CDR2 FQNNGV. The CDR3 loop is CASSLQHSRITGELLF. The CDR3 DNA reads TGTGCCAGCAGCTTACAGCATAGCAGGATTACCGGGGAGCTGCTTTTT.

With regard to this clonotype: One end of the junction varies from germline; a read error may be responsible. J is TRBJ2-4 and V is TRBV11-2; D remains ambiguous. Germline assignment: CDR1 SGHAT and CDR2 FQNNGV. There are 15 residues in the CDR3. CDR3 DNA sequence: TGTGCCAACAGCTTAGACCGTGTAGTCAAAAACATTCAGTACTTC. Amino acids: CANSLDRVVKNIQYF. Full variable domain (rest looked up from reference TRBV11-2 and TRBJ2-4): EAGVAQSPRYKIIEKRQSVAFWCNPISGHATLYWYQQILGQGPKLLIQFQNNGVVDDSQLPKDRFSAERLKGVDSTLKIQPAKLEDSAVYLCANSLDRVVKNIQYFGAGTRLSVL.

Concerning this clonotype itself: Sequence at one end of the junction differs from germline and may be a read error. This chain links TRBV11-2 with TRBJ1-2; D possibly corresponds to TRBD1 (5 bases). The germline V gene has CDR1 SGHAT and CDR2 FQNNGV. There are 14 residues in the CDR3. The CDR3 is CASNWGGVSYGHTF. For the CDR3, the DNA is TGTGCCAGCAACTGGGGGGGAGTCAGCTATGGCCACACCTTC. The whole variable domain, filled in from reference TRBV11-2 and TRBJ1-2, reads EAGVAQSPRYKIIEKRQSVAFWCNPISGHATLYWYQQILGQGPKLLIQFQNNGVVDDSQLPKDRFSAERLKGVDSTLKIQPAKLEDSAVYLCASNWGGVSYGHTFGSGTRLTVV.

Details on this clonotype: This may arise from a read error, as a much more abundant clone is one base away. The V call is TRBV4-1, the J call TRBJ1-6, with unresolved D. The CDR3 spans 13 residues. From germline, CDR1 is MGHRA and CDR2 YSYEKL. This CDR3 reads CASSRAENSPFHF. CDR3 DNA: TGCGCCAGCAGCCGAGCCGAGAATTCACCCTTCCACTTT.

At least ten counts were recorded for this clonotype. J is TRBJ1-5 and V is TRBV6-1; the match to TRBD1 covers 9 bases. V shed 4 bases and J 5 bases; nucleotides not matched to a gene: 3. This CDR3 is built from 14 residues. Looked up from germline, CDR1 is MNHNS and CDR2 is SASEGT. This CDR3 reads CASSVWDRDQPQHF. CDR3 nucleotide sequence: TGTGCCAGCAGTGTGTGGGACAGGGATCAGCCCCAGCATTTT.

This clonotype was seen only once. A much larger clonotype is one base distant, so this may be a read error. The chain has TRBV12-3 or TRBV12-4 and TRBJ1-1, with D unclear. The CDR3 spans 13 residues. Trimming left V 3 bases short and J 6 bases short, with 11 bases between. The CDR3 coding sequence is TGTGCCAGCAGTTTCGGTGCAAGGTCTGAAGCTTTCTTT. This codes for CASSFGARSEAFF.

Only a few counts were recorded for this clonotype. This may come from a read error, since a much larger clone is one base off. The chain is built from TRBV4-1 and TRBJ1-5; D remains ambiguous. V lost 1 base to trimming and J lost 7 bases, with 11 bases between them. The germline gives CDR1 MGHRA, CDR2 YSYEKL. The CDR3 extends over 14 amino acids. The CDR3 bases are TGCGCCAGCAGCCAAGGTCCTTGGAAACAGCCCCAGCATTTT. Protein sequence: CASSQGPWKQPQHF.

Only a few counts were recorded for this clonotype. The chain recombines TRBV6-5 with TRBJ2-1, with D perhaps TRBD1 or TRBD2 (5 bases each). Germline assignment: CDR1 MNHEY and CDR2 SVGAGI. The germline V and J ends were trimmed by 5 bases and 0 bases, with 17 bases remaining between them. The CDR3 consists of 17 residues. CDR3 DNA sequence: TGTGCCAGCAGTGCTACCGGGGCAACAAGCTCCTACAATGAGCAGTTCTTC. Translated: CASSATGATSSYNEQFF.